These T cell receptor beta chains were read from a single sample in a study of cytomegalovirus exposure and HLA in healthy donors. Assay: immunoSEQ multiplex PCR; the TCRdb copy retains only in-frame clones and omits some. The table shows about 250,000 clones, with approximately 87% occurring only once. The sequenced material came from PBMCs. The receptors shown here come from a man younger than 30 in good health and CMV-seronegative. CDR3s include the opening cysteine and the closing phenylalanine or tryptophan. The D gene is left open where the match is weak. Clone size is stated in some rows and not others, as once, few, many or a class when expanded.

j_call clone_size v_call d_call cdr3_nt cdr3_aa
TRBJ2-1 NA TRBV7-2 NA TGTGCCAGCAGCTTACTAGCTATCTACAATGAGCAGTTCTTC CASSLLAIYNEQFF
TRBJ1-2 NA TRBV2 TRBD1 TGTGCCAGCAGTCCTAGACAGGGTGGCTATGGCTACACCTTC CASSPRQGGYGYTF
TRBJ2-1 NA TRBV6-5 TRBD2 TGTGCCAGCAGTAGCGGGAGGGCGACTGAGCAGTTCTTC CASSSGRATEQFF
TRBJ2-2 NA TRBV9 TRBD2 TGTGCCAGCAGCGCCACCGGGACTAGCGACACCGGGGAGCTGTTTTTT CASSATGTSDTGELFF
TRBJ1-4 few TRBV29-1 NA TGCAGCGCCTGGACTGAGAATGAAAAACTGTTTTTT CSAWTENEKLFF
TRBJ1-1 NA TRBV7-7 NA TGTGCTAGCAGCCCGGTACAGGGGAACACTGAAGCTTTCTTT CASSPVQGNTEAFF
TRBJ2-7 NA TRBV6-6 TRBD1 TGTGCCAGCAGAGGACAGGGACCTAGCTCCTACGAGCAGTACTTC CASRGQGPSSYEQYF
TRBJ2-7 once TRBV9 NA TGTGCCAGCAGCGTAGACACCTACGAGCAGTACTTC CASSVDTYEQYF
TRBJ2-2 NA TRBV12-5 TRBD2 TGTGCTAGTGGTCCTTCGGGGGGGAGCGTCGGCGGGGAGCTGTTTTTT CASGPSGGSVGGELFF
TRBJ2-3 NA TRBV5-1 NA TGCGCCAGCAGCAGCAGGGACACCACAGATACGCAGTATTTT CASSSRDTTDTQYF
TRBJ2-7 NA TRBV11-3 NA TGTGCCAGCAGCTTAGGGGTTAGCGCCTACGAGCAGTACTTC CASSLGVSAYEQYF
TRBJ1-4 NA TRBV4-3 TRBD1 TGCGCCAGCAGCCTCCCCGGGACAGGAGGTGAAAAACTGTTTTTT CASSLPGTGGEKLFF
TRBJ2-5 NA TRBV4-1 TRBD2 TGCGCCAGCAGACAGACTAGCGGGAGAGTAGAGACCCAGTACTTC CASRQTSGRVETQYF
TRBJ2-7 NA TRBV5-6 TRBD1 TGTGCCAGCAGCTTGTGGGACAGGGGACCGCAAGAGCAGTACTTC CASSLWDRGPQEQYF
TRBJ2-1 NA TRBV6-4 TRBD2 TGTGCCAGCAGTGACCAAATAGCGGGGGGGCTCAATGAGCAGTTCTTC CASSDQIAGGLNEQFF
TRBJ2-1 NA TRBV7-9 NA TGTGCCAGCAGCTTAGCAGGGAGTATGGAAATGGTAGATGAGCAGTTCTTC CASSLAGSMEMVDEQFF